The clone carrying this TCR beta chain appeared many times. The data originate from a study of T cells in Graves' hyperthyroidism and ophthalmopathy. Looking at the study overall: Peripheral blood sampling occurred at initial diagnosis, before any treatment.

The CDR3 regions of TCR beta were amplified from RNA transcripts. During a first-round RT-PCR of the TCR CDR3, the HTBI primer set was used. Each CDR3 protein gets one entry after TCRdb re-called the multiplex PCR reads with MiXCR. Here the sample spans some 740,000 distinct CDR3 sequences, 11% to 15% being singletons. Patients aged 18 to 65 had newly diagnosed hyperthyroidism of under 2 months' duration. Orbital computed tomography, thyroid ultrasound, serum thyroxine and TRAb, and clinical symptoms together informed the diagnoses. Material: blood. This clonotype originated in a woman younger than 30 with Graves' hyperthyroidism.

The CDR3 DNA reads TGTGCCACCAGTGATCCGGCGGCCGGCCAGGGCGCCTACGAGCAGTACTTC. Amino acids: CATSDPAAGQGAYEQYF. J is TRBJ2-7 and V is TRBV24-1, with D perhaps TRBD1 (5 bases). Germline CDR1 reads KGHDR; CDR2 reads SFDVKD. Trimming removed 3 bases from V and 2 bases from J, with 19 bases in between. This CDR3 spans 17 amino acids.